Listed here are 2 T cell receptor beta chains from one sample, sequenced in a study of cytomegalovirus exposure and HLA in healthy donors. Generated by immunoSEQ multiplex PCR, the TCRdb table keeps only in-frame clones and is missing some. The sample lists about 56,000 clones, roughly nine tenths occurring once. The sequencing input was PBMCs. These receptors originate from a man aged 18 to 35 in good health and CMV-seronegative.

V gene TRBV18 combines with J gene TRBJ2-3, with D unclear. Trimming stripped 3 bases from V and 4 bases from J, with 5 bases between. The CDR3 length is 12 residues. The germline V gene has CDR1 KGHSH and CDR2 LQKENI. The CDR3 coding sequence is TGTGCCAGCTCACCGAGTTCAGATACGCAGTATTTT. This codes for CASSPSSDTQYF.

The J gene is TRBJ1-3, the V gene TRBV18; TRBD1 is a possible D gene (5 bases). V lost 0 bases and J lost 4, with 22 bases in between. CDR1 and CDR2 (germline): KGHSH, LQKENI. The length of the CDR3 is 19 residues. The CDR3 region is CASSPPPINLWTPGNTIYF. DNA for the CDR3: TGTGCCAGCTCACCACCCCCTATCAACTTATGGACACCCGGAAACACCATATATTTT.